This T cell receptor beta chain was observed in a study of T cell repertoires in cytomegalovirus infection. Study-level results: The ex vivo response showed dominance by HLA-C-restricted CMV-specific TCR beta clonotypes.

TCRdb re-derived calls from the reads in MiXCR, one entry per CDR3 protein. This sample yields 900,000 to 950,000 distinct CDR3 sequences, of which around 30% are seen a single time; roughly an eighth belongs to the top ten. Per the germline V gene, CDR1 is MNHEY and CDR2 is SMNVEV (reference sequence). V was clipped by 7 bases and J by 4 bases; unmatched bases: 7. There are 14 residues in the CDR3. This clonotype has more than one count but fewer than ten. Its antigen is as yet unknown. This sample comprised cultured CD8+ T cells from PBMCs, obtained from culture after CMV antigen stimulation. The sequence was collected from a human donor in good health (CMV status not recorded). Some clones in this sample may be carry-over from other donors' samples. The chain combines TRBV27 with TRBJ1-5; 7 bases align to TRBD1. In DNA, the CDR3 is TGTGCCAGCACTATAAGACAGGGAAATCAGCCCCAGCATTTT. Its translation: CASTIRQGNQPQHF.